The rows below give T cell receptor beta chains drawn from one sample of a study of neurological immune-mediated disorders. Each CDR3 protein gets one entry after TCRdb re-called the 5' RACE reads with MiXCR. The sample includes 65,000 to 95,000 distinct CDR3 sequences, 5% to 5.5% of them seen just once. Material for sequencing was PBMCs. These receptors originate from a woman in her twenties or thirties with multiple sclerosis. The CDR3 runs from the conserved cysteine through the conserved F or W. Each record gives: J gene, clone size, V gene, D gene, CDR3 protein, CDR3 DNA. D genes are given only for firm matches. The listing skips clone size in some rows; elsewhere it reads once, few, many or a size class.

j_call: TRBJ2-3
clone_size: many
v_call: TRBV5-1
d_call: .
cdr3_aa: CASSLPVPDTQYF
cdr3_nt: TGCGCCAGCAGCTTGCCAGTCCCAGATACGCAGTATTTT

j_call: TRBJ2-3
clone_size: many
v_call: TRBV20-1
d_call: TRBD2
cdr3_aa: CSAREESGRAGLTQYF
cdr3_nt: TGCAGTGCTAGAGAAGAGAGCGGGAGGGCCGGATTGACGCAGTATTTT

j_call: TRBJ2-2
clone_size: many
v_call: TRBV12-3/TRBV12-4
d_call: .
cdr3_aa: CASSLPSGITGELFF
cdr3_nt: TGTGCCAGCAGTTTACCGTCAGGGATCACCGGGGAGCTGTTTTTT

j_call: TRBJ1-4
clone_size: many
v_call: TRBV5-1
d_call: .
cdr3_aa: CASSPDRFNEKLFF
cdr3_nt: TGCGCCAGCAGCCCTGACAGATTTAATGAAAAACTGTTTTTT

j_call: TRBJ2-5
clone_size: many
v_call: TRBV12-3/TRBV12-4
d_call: TRBD2
cdr3_aa: CASSLSQPGLARETQYF
cdr3_nt: TGTGCCAGCAGTTTAAGCCAACCGGGACTAGCAAGAGAGACCCAGTACTTC

j_call: TRBJ2-1
clone_size: many
v_call: TRBV5-1
d_call: .
cdr3_aa: CASSLAGASYNEQFF
cdr3_nt: TGCGCCAGCAGCTTGGCGGGAGCGTCCTACAATGAGCAGTTCTTC

j_call: TRBJ2-7
clone_size: many
v_call: TRBV5-1
d_call: TRBD1
cdr3_aa: CASSSRTGPYEQYF
cdr3_nt: TGCGCCAGCAGCTCAAGGACAGGGCCCTACGAGCAGTACTTC

j_call: TRBJ2-7
clone_size: many
v_call: TRBV5-1
d_call: TRBD2
cdr3_aa: CASSVSGSYEQYF
cdr3_nt: TGCGCCAGCAGCGTTAGCGGGTCCTACGAGCAGTACTTC

j_call: TRBJ2-3
clone_size: .
v_call: TRBV5-1
d_call: .
cdr3_aa: CASSQTPGRTDTQYF
cdr3_nt: TGCGCCAGCAGCCAGACCCCCGGCCGCACAGATACGCAGTATTTT

j_call: TRBJ2-7
clone_size: many
v_call: TRBV27
d_call: TRBD2
cdr3_aa: CASSALAGGGIMVYEQYF
cdr3_nt: TGTGCCAGCAGTGCACTAGCGGGAGGGGGTATTATGGTCTACGAGCAGTACTTC

j_call: TRBJ2-3
clone_size: many
v_call: TRBV12-3/TRBV12-4
d_call: .
cdr3_aa: CASSLGSSDTDTQYF
cdr3_nt: TGTGCCAGCAGTTTAGGGTCTAGCGACACAGATACGCAGTATTTT

j_call: TRBJ1-2
clone_size: many
v_call: TRBV14
d_call: .
cdr3_aa: CASSRGLGGTYGYTF
cdr3_nt: TGTGCCAGCAGCCGCGGACTAGGGGGGACCTATGGCTACACCTTC

j_call: TRBJ2-3
clone_size: .
v_call: TRBV5-4
d_call: .
cdr3_aa: CASSFYSGGMGSDTQYF
cdr3_nt: TGTGCCAGCAGCTTTTATTCGGGGGGCATGGGGTCAGATACGCAGTATTTT

j_call: TRBJ2-3
clone_size: many
v_call: TRBV19
d_call: .
cdr3_aa: CASSHPSTDTQYF
cdr3_nt: TGTGCCAGTAGTCACCCTAGCACAGATACGCAGTATTTT

j_call: TRBJ1-1
clone_size: many
v_call: TRBV5-1
d_call: TRBD1
cdr3_aa: CASSLEQGIFAEAFF
cdr3_nt: TGCGCCAGCAGCTTGGAACAGGGGATCTTCGCTGAAGCTTTCTTT

j_call: TRBJ2-3
clone_size: many
v_call: TRBV20-1
d_call: TRBD1
cdr3_aa: CSASGQVTDTQYF
cdr3_nt: TGCAGTGCCTCGGGACAGGTGACAGATACGCAGTATTTT

j_call: TRBJ1-2
clone_size: many
v_call: TRBV5-1
d_call: .
cdr3_aa: CASSLTSPPGSYGYTF
cdr3_nt: TGCGCCAGCAGCTTAACAAGCCCCCCGGGGAGCTATGGCTACACCTTC

j_call: TRBJ2-1
clone_size: .
v_call: TRBV5-1
d_call: TRBD2
cdr3_aa: CASSLPSGRREQFF
cdr3_nt: TGCGCCAGCAGCTTACCTAGCGGGAGGCGCGAGCAGTTCTTC

j_call: TRBJ1-1
clone_size: few
v_call: TRBV5-1
d_call: .
cdr3_aa: CASSLDGLLGTEAFF
cdr3_nt: TGCGCCAGCAGCTTGGACGGGTTGTTGGGGACTGAAGCTTTCTTT

j_call: TRBJ2-1
clone_size: many
v_call: TRBV14
d_call: .
cdr3_aa: CASSQSSSYNEQFF
cdr3_nt: TGTGCCAGCAGCCAATCCAGCTCCTACAATGAGCAGTTCTTC

j_call: TRBJ2-5
clone_size: many
v_call: TRBV7-8
d_call: .
cdr3_aa: CASSLGEEETQYF
cdr3_nt: TGTGCCAGCAGCCTGGGAGAGGAGGAGACCCAGTACTTC

j_call: TRBJ1-4
clone_size: many
v_call: TRBV20-1
d_call: TRBD1
cdr3_aa: CSATGTEATNEKLFF
cdr3_nt: TGCAGTGCAACCGGGACAGAGGCAACTAATGAAAAACTGTTTTTT

j_call: TRBJ2-2
clone_size: many
v_call: TRBV20-1
d_call: .
cdr3_aa: CSAKGDSGTGELFF
cdr3_nt: TGCAGTGCTAAGGGGGACTCGGGCACCGGGGAGCTGTTTTTT

j_call: TRBJ2-1
clone_size: few
v_call: TRBV5-6
d_call: .
cdr3_aa: CASTIYADNEQFF
cdr3_nt: TGTGCCAGCACCATATACGCCGACAATGAGCAGTTCTTC

j_call: TRBJ2-1
clone_size: many
v_call: TRBV7-8
d_call: TRBD1
cdr3_aa: CASSSQMRGQGAFNEQFF
cdr3_nt: TGTGCCAGCAGCTCCCAAATGCGCGGACAGGGGGCGTTCAATGAGCAGTTCTTC